Shown below are 24 T cell receptor beta chains from a single sample sequenced in a study of CD8 T cells in ankylosing spondylitis. TCRdb used MiXCR to reprocess the 5' RACE reads, holding one entry per CDR3 protein. The sample records roughly 100,000 distinct CDR3 sequences, about 8.6% being singletons. Sequences were obtained from blood, either unsorted or a sorted T cell fraction (not recorded which). These receptors were taken from a male donor with ankylosing spondylitis or in good health (not recorded which).

This clonotype appeared many times. V and J are TRBV12-3 or TRBV12-4 and TRBJ2-1, with D unclear. This CDR3 is built from 16 residues. Trimming took off 3 bases at V and 7 bases at J, with 19 bases between the two ends. The CDR3 nucleotides read TGTGCCAGCAGTTTCGGCCCCAGACAATCGGCGAATGAGCAGTTCTTC. Protein: CASSFGPRQSANEQFF.

The chain carries TRBV19 and TRBJ2-2, with D perhaps TRBD1 (5 bases). The CDR3 consists of 14 residues. Trimming removed 3 bases from V and 6 bases from J, with 11 bases in between. Germline values: CDR1 LNHDA, CDR2 SQIVND (reference sequence). The CDR3 loop is CASSISEGAGELFF. The CDR3 nucleotides are TGTGCCAGTAGTATCTCGGAAGGGGCCGGGGAGCTGTTTTTT.

On this clonotype itself: It may be a read error: a sequence one base away is much more abundant. The chain uses TRBV19 and TRBJ2-1; a possible D gene is TRBD2 (5 bases). From germline, CDR1 is LNHDA and CDR2 SQIVND (reference sequence). The CDR3 runs to 15 residues. V was pared by 7 bases and J by 6 bases, with 19 bases between. DNA for the CDR3: TGTGCCAGTACTGCTACGGAACTAGGAAGCAATGAGCAGTTCTTC. Translating it yields CASTATELGSNEQFF.

This clonotype occurred a few times. This rearrangement joins TRBV20-1 to TRBJ1-5, with D possibly TRBD1 on 6 matching bases. Germline V gene lookup returns CDR1 DFQATT and CDR2 SNEGSKA (reference sequence). The CDR3 is 15 amino acids. V was pared by 2 bases and J by 4 bases, with 15 bases between. CDR3 protein: CSARTPQGKNQPQHF. Here the CDR3 DNA reads TGCAGTGCTAGAACCCCACAGGGAAAGAATCAGCCCCAGCATTTT.

At least ten counts were recorded for this clonotype. The chain joins TRBV7-8 to TRBJ2-2; TRBD2 aligns across 7 bases. The V gene's germline CDR1 is SGHVS and CDR2 FQNEAQ. This CDR3 is 14 amino acids long. CDR3: CGEREGLNTGELFF. The CDR3 DNA is TGTGGCGAGAGGGAGGGACTAAACACCGGGGAGCTGTTTTTT.

This clonotype was counted at least ten times. The genes are TRBV6-2 or TRBV6-3 and TRBJ2-5; possibly TRBD2 for D (5 bases). V was shortened by 5 bases and J by 4 bases, with 14 bases between the two germline ends. This CDR3 contains 14 residues. Germline assignment: CDR1 MNHEY and CDR2 SVGEGT. The CDR3 DNA reads as TGTGCCAGCAGTCCCCCGACTAAGAGAGAGACCCAGTACTTC. Translating it yields CASSPPTKRETQYF.

At least ten counts were recorded for this clonotype. This chain uses TRBV7-9 with TRBJ1-5; D not certain. Per germline, CDR1 SEHNR and CDR2 FQNEAQ (reference sequence). The CDR3 totals 14 residues. V was cut by 4 bases and J by 2 bases, with 9 bases left in between. The CDR3 DNA reads as TGTGCCAGCAGCTATGGGTTCGGCAATCAGCCCCAGCATTTT. Translating gives CASSYGFGNQPQHF.

There are a few counts of this clonotype. V and J are TRBV20-1 and TRBJ1-2; 9 bases are shared with TRBD1. J was trimmed by 4 bases and V by 5 bases; bases with no gene match: 11. Germline-derived CDR1 and CDR2 are DFQATT and SNEGSKA (reference sequence). The CDR3 extends over 15 amino acids. CDR3 sequence: CSALLTGQGRYGYTF. CDR3 coding DNA: TGCAGTGCTCTCCTGACGGGACAGGGACGCTATGGCTACACCTTC.

This clonotype was counted many times. The chain combines TRBV18 with TRBJ2-1; 7 nucleotides agree with TRBD2. Losses at the gene ends were 3 bases for V and 4 bases for J; bases not matched to a gene: 3. Germline CDR1 KGHSH, CDR2 LQKENI. The CDR3 loop spans 14 amino acids. As DNA, the CDR3 is TGTGCCAGCTCACCTTCTAGCGGATACAATGAGCAGTTCTTC. Its protein is CASSPSSGYNEQFF.

This clonotype was counted at least ten times. This chain connects TRBV7-9 to TRBJ2-7, with D possibly being TRBD1 or TRBD2 (5 bases each). Per germline, CDR1 SEHNR and CDR2 FQNEAQ (reference sequence). This CDR3 is built from 13 residues. The V and J ends lost 5 bases and 2 bases respectively, with 10 bases between them. The CDR3 is CASSPRGPYEQYF. The CDR3, as DNA: TGTGCCAGCAGCCCTCGGGGACCCTACGAGCAGTACTTC.

This clonotype was observed at least ten times. This chain connects TRBV6-2 or TRBV6-3 to TRBJ2-1, with 7 bases lining up with TRBD2. V shed 6 bases and J 5 bases; nucleotides not matched to a gene: 13. Germline assignment: CDR1 MNHEY and CDR2 SVGEGT. The CDR3 sequence is 16 residues long. This CDR3 is CASSILGLNGNNEQFF. The DNA of the CDR3 is TGTGCCAGCAGCATATTGGGACTAAATGGAAACAATGAGCAGTTCTTC.

Many counts were recorded for this clonotype. The chain joins TRBV20-1 to TRBJ2-3; D might be TRBD1 or TRBD2, each matching 6 bases. The CDR3 has 15 residues. V was trimmed by 0 bases and J by 4 bases, leaving 14 bases between them. Per the germline V gene, CDR1 is DFQATT and CDR2 is SNEGSKA (reference sequence). The CDR3 nucleotides are TGCAGTGCTAGAGACGCCAGGGGAGGACCAGATACGCAGTATTTT. Translated: CSARDARGGPDTQYF.

This clonotype was recorded at least ten times. The rearrangement links TRBV12-3 or TRBV12-4 to TRBJ2-5, with D tentatively TRBD1 or TRBD2 (5 bases each). V gave up 6 bases and J gave up 4 bases, with 18 bases separating them. The CDR3 has 15 amino acids. DNA of the CDR3: TGTGCCAGCAGCGCGGGTCGTAAGGGGACAGAGACCCAGTACTTC. Protein sequence: CASSAGRKGTETQYF.

The V gene is TRBV18, the J gene TRBJ1-5; 12 bases are a match to TRBD1. The germline V gene has CDR1 KGHSH and CDR2 LQKENI. V dropped 6 bases and J dropped 6; count of bases not matched to a gene: 12. The CDR3 is 17 amino acids. In nucleotides, the CDR3 is TGTGCCAGCTCTCTTTCAGCCGGGACAGGGGGCGGTCAGCCCCAGCATTTT. This encodes CASSLSAGTGGGQPQHF.

This clonotype was observed a handful of times. CDR3 nucleotides: TGTGCCAGCAGCGGGGGGGGGCGTGCGAACACCGGGGAGCTGTTTTTT. Residues: CASSGGGRANTGELFF. The rearrangement links TRBV9 to TRBJ2-2; the D gene is possibly TRBD2 (7 bases). This CDR3 region has 16 residues. V was pared by 3 bases and J by 0 bases, with 12 bases between. Germline V gives CDR1 SGDLS, CDR2 YYNGEE.

This clonotype was detected many times. This chain connects TRBV4-3 to TRBJ2-7; D is uncertain. Trimming took off 4 bases at V and 0 bases at J, with 13 bases between the two ends. The CDR3 is 15 residues long. The V gene's germline CDR1 is LGHNA and CDR2 YSLEER. The CDR3 region has the DNA TGCGCCAGCAGCCCGTGGATAGGGAACTCCTACGAGCAGTACTTC. It yields the protein CASSPWIGNSYEQYF.

This clonotype was recorded at least ten times. V and J are TRBV7-2 and TRBJ1-2; no definite D call. V shed 5 bases and J shed 2 bases, with 12 bases lying between them. CDR1 SGHTA and CDR2 FQGNSA come from the germline V gene. This CDR3 is built from 14 residues. CDR3 in amino acids: CASSHGEYNYGYTF. CDR3 DNA sequence: TGTGCCAGCAGCCACGGCGAATACAACTATGGCTACACCTTC.

The sample holds many counts of this clonotype. V and J are TRBV20-1 and TRBJ2-5, with D possibly being TRBD2 (6 bases). Germline V CDR1 and CDR2: DFQATT, SNEGSKA (reference sequence). Trimming stripped 6 bases from V and 5 bases from J, with 16 bases between. This CDR3 is built from 13 residues. CDR3 protein: CSAKLASRETQYF. The CDR3 DNA is TGCAGTGCCAAACTAGCCAGTCGTGAGACCCAGTACTTC.

This clonotype was recorded many times. The chain has TRBV12-3 or TRBV12-4 and TRBJ1-1, with D perhaps matching TRBD1 (5 bases). V shed 3 bases and J shed 3 bases, with 8 bases lying between them. The CDR3 consists of 13 residues. In nucleotides, the CDR3 is TGTGCCAGCAGTTTGGCGGGGGACACTGAAGCTTTCTTT. It is translated as CASSLAGDTEAFF.

The sample holds many counts of this clonotype. V usage is TRBV10-3 and J usage is TRBJ2-7; 7 bases are a match to TRBD2. This CDR3 contains 17 residues. The germline gives CDR1 ENHRY, CDR2 SYGVKD. Trimming took 5 bases from V and 0 from J; bases not matched to a gene: 13. CDR3 residues: CAISSSLTWGGSYEQYF. The CDR3 DNA reads TGTGCCATCAGTTCCAGTCTCACCTGGGGGGGCTCCTACGAGCAGTACTTC.

This clonotype was found many times. The gene calls are TRBV7-6 and TRBJ1-6; D ambiguous. V lost 1 base to trimming and J lost 7 bases, with 8 bases between them. The germline CDR1 and CDR2 sequences are SGHVS and FNYEAQ. The CDR3 has 14 amino acids. CDR3 protein: CASSLVAQNSPLHF. The CDR3 DNA reads as TGTGCCAGCAGCTTAGTCGCGCAAAATTCACCCCTCCACTTT.

In its sample, this clonotype was seen many times. CDR3 sequence: CSARDPRLTDTQYF. The CDR3 DNA reads TGCAGTGCTAGGGACCCAAGACTCACAGATACGCAGTATTTT. The rearrangement links TRBV20-1 to TRBJ2-3, with D unclear. The germline CDR1 and CDR2 sequences are DFQATT and SNEGSKA (reference sequence). The CDR3 totals 14 residues. Trimming cost V 3 bases and J 2 bases, with 12 bases left between them.

V gene TRBV20-1 combines with J gene TRBJ1-5; 9 bases are a match to TRBD1. Germline lookup yields CDR1 DFQATT and CDR2 SNEGSKA (reference sequence). The CDR3 is made up of 13 amino acids. J lost 2 bases, V lost 6 bases, and 2 bases had no gene match. The CDR3 region is CSARDRGNQPQHF. The CDR3 nucleotides are TGCAGTGCGCGGGACAGGGGCAATCAGCCCCAGCATTTT.

As concerns this clonotype: The junction and the germline gene differ at one end; a read error may be behind it. The CDR3 DNA sequence: TGTGCTAGCAGTGTCGGACAGGGGGAATGGTACGAGCAGTACTTC. It translates to CASSVGQGEWYEQYF. This chain links TRBV7-7 with TRBJ2-7; 10 bases fit TRBD1. Germline V gene data show CDR1 as SSHAT and CDR2 as FNYEAQ (reference sequence). This CDR3 has 15 residues.